The 7 T cell receptor beta chains in this list originate from one sample, sequenced in a study of CD8 T cells in ankylosing spondylitis (dated by TCRdb to the late 2010s). The protocol used for the library was 5' RACE. Sequencing used an Illumina HiSeq 2500. TCRdb applied fastp at Q25 and MiXCR to the public reads, then kept only in-frame beta chains. Each entry is one CDR3 protein sequence, shown with its most common DNA and genes. A total of approximately 290,000 distinct CDR3 sequences appear in this sample, less than 25% of them only once. The ten largest clones add up to under 4% of the sample. Sequencing input: blood, either unsorted or a sorted T cell fraction (not recorded which). The receptors originated from a female donor with ankylosing spondylitis or in good health (not recorded which).

The gene calls are TRBV9 and TRBJ1-2; D unresolved. This CDR3 is built from 16 residues. Germline CDR1 SGDLS, CDR2 YYNGEE. Trimming left V 2 bases short and J 2 bases short, with 16 bases between. The DNA of the CDR3 is TGTGCCAGCAGCGTCGACTCGCAGAGCGCAAACTATGGCTACACCTTC. Protein: CASSVDSQSANYGYTF.

The V and J genes are TRBV24-1 and TRBJ1-5; 10 bases line up with TRBD1. Germline CDR1 reads KGHDR; CDR2 reads SFDVKD. V gave up 2 bases and J gave up 2 bases; unmatched junction bases: 2. This CDR3 comprises 16 residues. The chain's CDR3 is CATSDSGTGGNQPQHF. In DNA, the CDR3 is TGTGCCACCAGTGATTCCGGGACAGGGGGCAATCAGCCCCAGCATTTT.

This clonotype occurred a few times. The chain couples TRBV25-1 to TRBJ1-5; 7 nucleotides agree with TRBD1. V lost 4 bases to trimming and J lost 0 bases; unmatched junction nucleotides: 3. CDR3 length equals 15 residues. Germline CDR1 MGHDK, CDR2 SYGVNS. CDR3: CASSGDSGSNQPQHF. The DNA of the CDR3 is TGTGCCAGCAGTGGGGACAGCGGTAGCAATCAGCCCCAGCATTTT. The variable domain in full, completed from reference TRBV25-1 and TRBJ1-5, reads EADIYQTPRYLVIGTGKKITLECSQTMGHDKMYWYQQDPGMELHLIHYSYGVNSTEKGDLSSESTVSRIRTEHFPLTLESARPSHTSQYLCASSGDSGSNQPQHFGDGTRLSIL.

This clonotype appeared a few times. V gene TRBV25-1 combines with J gene TRBJ1-1; no reliable D call. The V gene lost 8 bases and the J gene lost 3 bases, with 13 bases spanning the gap. The CDR3 consists of 13 residues. Germline loops: CDR1 MGHDK, CDR2 SYGVNS. The CDR3 DNA is TGTGCCAGCTCTGAACAGAGGGACACTGAAGCTTTCTTT. This codes for CASSEQRDTEAFF.

The V gene is TRBV21-1, the J gene TRBJ2-4. TRBV21-1 is annotated as a pseudogene. This CDR3 comprises 14 residues. This chain's CDR3 is CATSKGRAKNIQYF. DNA of the CDR3: TGTGCCACCAGCAAAGGCAGGGCTAAAAACATTCAGTACTTC.

The chain employs TRBV2 and TRBJ2-1, with TRBD2 matching 11 bases. Looked up from germline, CDR1 is SNHLY and CDR2 is FYNNEI. V gave up 8 bases and J gave up 8 bases; unmatched junction bases: 8. CDR3 length: 14 residues. CDR3 residues: CASQTSGRTDEQFF. CDR3 sequence (DNA): TGTGCCAGCCAAACTAGCGGGAGAACTGATGAGCAGTTCTTC.

The chain joins TRBV20-1 to TRBJ1-4; D remains ambiguous. Germline loops: CDR1 DFQATT, CDR2 SNEGSKA (reference sequence). The CDR3 runs 11 residues. V was clipped by 8 bases and J by 5 bases, with 9 bases between them. The CDR3 nucleotides are TGCAGTTTACAGTGGAATGAAAAACTGTTTTTT. Its protein product is CSLQWNEKLFF.